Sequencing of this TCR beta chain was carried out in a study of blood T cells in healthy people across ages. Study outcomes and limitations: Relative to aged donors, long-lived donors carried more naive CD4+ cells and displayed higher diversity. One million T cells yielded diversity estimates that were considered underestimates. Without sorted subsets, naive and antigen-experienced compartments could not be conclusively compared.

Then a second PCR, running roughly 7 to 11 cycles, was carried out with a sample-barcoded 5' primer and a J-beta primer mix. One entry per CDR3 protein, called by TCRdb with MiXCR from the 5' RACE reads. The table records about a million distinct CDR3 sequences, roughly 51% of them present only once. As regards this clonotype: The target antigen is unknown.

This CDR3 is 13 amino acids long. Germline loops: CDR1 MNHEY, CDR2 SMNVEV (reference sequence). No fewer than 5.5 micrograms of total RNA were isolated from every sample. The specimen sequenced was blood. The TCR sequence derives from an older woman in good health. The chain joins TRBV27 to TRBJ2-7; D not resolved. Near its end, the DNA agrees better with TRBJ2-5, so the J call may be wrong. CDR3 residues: CASSAWVTETQYF. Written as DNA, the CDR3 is TGTGCCAGCAGTGCCTGGGTAACGGAGACCCAGTACTTC.